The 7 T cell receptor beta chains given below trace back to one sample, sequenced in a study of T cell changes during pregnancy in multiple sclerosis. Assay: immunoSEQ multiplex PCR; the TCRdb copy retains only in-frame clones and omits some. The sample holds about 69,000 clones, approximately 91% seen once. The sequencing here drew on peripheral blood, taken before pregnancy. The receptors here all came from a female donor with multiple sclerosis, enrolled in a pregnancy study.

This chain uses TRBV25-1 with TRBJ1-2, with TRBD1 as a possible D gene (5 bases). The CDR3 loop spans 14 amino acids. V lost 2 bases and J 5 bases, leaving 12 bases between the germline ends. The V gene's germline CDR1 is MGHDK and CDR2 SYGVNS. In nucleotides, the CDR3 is TGTGCCAGCAGTGAACAGACAGCATGGTATGGCTACACCTTC. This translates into CASSEQTAWYGYTF.

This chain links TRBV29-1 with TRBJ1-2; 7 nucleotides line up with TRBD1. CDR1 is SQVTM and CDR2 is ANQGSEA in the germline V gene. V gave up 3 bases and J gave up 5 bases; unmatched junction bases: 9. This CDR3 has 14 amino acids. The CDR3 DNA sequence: TGCAGCGTTGACGCGGAGGGGGCAGGATATGGCTACACCTTC. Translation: CSVDAEGAGYGYTF.

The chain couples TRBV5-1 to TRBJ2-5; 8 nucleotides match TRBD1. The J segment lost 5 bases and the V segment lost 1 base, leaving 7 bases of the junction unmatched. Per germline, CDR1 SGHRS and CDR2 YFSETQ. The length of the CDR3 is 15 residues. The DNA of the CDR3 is TGCGCCAGCAGCTTGCTGCAGGGGGCAGCGGAGACCCAGTACTTC. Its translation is CASSLLQGAAETQYF.

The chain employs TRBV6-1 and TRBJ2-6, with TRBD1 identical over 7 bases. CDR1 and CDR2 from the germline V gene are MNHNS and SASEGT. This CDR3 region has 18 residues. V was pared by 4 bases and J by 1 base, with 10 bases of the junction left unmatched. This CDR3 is CASSAHPLTGSGANVLTF. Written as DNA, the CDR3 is TGTGCCAGCAGTGCCCACCCTTTGACAGGGTCTGGGGCCAACGTCCTGACTTTC.

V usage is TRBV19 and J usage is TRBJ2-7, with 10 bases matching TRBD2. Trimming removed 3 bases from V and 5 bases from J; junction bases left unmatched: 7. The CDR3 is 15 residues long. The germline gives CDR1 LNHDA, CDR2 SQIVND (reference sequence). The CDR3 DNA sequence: TGTGCCAGTAGTATCCTGGGAGCGGGAGGGGACGAGCAGTACTTC. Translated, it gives CASSILGAGGDEQYF.

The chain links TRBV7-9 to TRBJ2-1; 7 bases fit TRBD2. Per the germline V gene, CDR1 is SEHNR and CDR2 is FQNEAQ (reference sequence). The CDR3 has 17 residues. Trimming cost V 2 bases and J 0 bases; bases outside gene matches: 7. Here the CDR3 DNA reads TGTGCCAGCAGCTTATTGGCGGGAGTATCCTCCTACAATGAGCAGTTCTTC. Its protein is CASSLLAGVSSYNEQFF.

CDR3 region: CASSSTVPSYNEQFF. CDR3 DNA: TGTGCCAGCTCTTCGACTGTCCCCTCCTACAATGAGCAGTTCTTC. This chain connects TRBV18 to TRBJ2-1; D uncertain. Trimming cost V 6 bases and J 0 bases, with 12 bases left between them. This CDR3 is 15 amino acids long. In germline, CDR1 is KGHSH, CDR2 LQKENI. Filled out from reference TRBV18 and TRBJ2-1, the complete variable domain reads NAGVMQNPRHLVRRRGQEARLRCSPMKGHSHVYWYRQLPEEGLKFMVYLQKENIIDESGMPKERFSAEFPKEGPSILRIQQVVRGDSAAYFCASSSTVPSYNEQFFGPGTRLTVL.